This T cell receptor beta chain originates from a study of blood T cells in healthy people across ages. Whole-study findings and limits: Any conclusive comparison of naive versus antigen-experienced cells was prevented by using unsorted PBMCs.

The CDR3 sequence is 17 residues long. Unmatched junction bases numbered 8, after V lost 3 bases and J lost 3 bases. Germline CDR1 is LGHDT and CDR2 is YNNKEL (reference sequence). A note on this clonotype: Its antigen is unidentified.

The authors ran a second PCR of about 6 to 11 cycles using a sample-barcoded 5' primer and a J-beta primer mix. Every sample produced at least 2.5 million CDR3-containing paired-end reads. TCRdb processed the 5' RACE reads anew with MiXCR; each CDR3 protein has one entry. Of 580,000 or so distinct CDR3 sequences listed, more than 45% are singletons. The sample was blood. The receptor was isolated from a man at least 80 years old in good health. The V gene is TRBV3-1, the J gene TRBJ2-1; 10 positions agree with TRBD2. In nucleotides, the CDR3 is TGTGCCAGCAGCCATGGAGGACTAGCGGTAAACTACAATGAGCAGTTCTTC. It specifies CASSHGGLAVNYNEQFF.